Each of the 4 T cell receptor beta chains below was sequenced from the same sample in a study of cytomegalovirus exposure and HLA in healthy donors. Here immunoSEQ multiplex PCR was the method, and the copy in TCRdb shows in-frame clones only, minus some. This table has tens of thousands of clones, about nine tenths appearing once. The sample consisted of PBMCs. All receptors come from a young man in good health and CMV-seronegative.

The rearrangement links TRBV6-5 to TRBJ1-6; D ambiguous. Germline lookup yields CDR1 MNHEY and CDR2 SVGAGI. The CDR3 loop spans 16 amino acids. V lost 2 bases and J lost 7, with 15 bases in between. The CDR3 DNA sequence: TGTGCCAGCAGTTACGACCGGCGGGGTGGCAATTCACCCCTCCACTTT. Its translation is CASSYDRRGGNSPLHF.

CDR3 sequence (DNA): TGCGCCAGCAGCCCGACTAGCAAAACCTACAATGAGCAGTTCTTC. The encoded protein is CASSPTSKTYNEQFF. J is TRBJ2-1 and V is TRBV4-1; 7 bases agree with TRBD2. V lost 4 bases and J lost 2; bases outside the gene matches: 5. Germline V gives CDR1 MGHRA, CDR2 YSYEKL. The CDR3 consists of 15 residues.

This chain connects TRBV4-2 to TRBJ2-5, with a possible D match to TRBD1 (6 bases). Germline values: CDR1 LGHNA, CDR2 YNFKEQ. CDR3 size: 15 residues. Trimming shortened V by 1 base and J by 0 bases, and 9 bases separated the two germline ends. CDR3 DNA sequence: TGTGCCAGCAGCCAAGGAGGACAGCACCAAGAGACCCAGTACTTC. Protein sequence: CASSQGGQHQETQYF.

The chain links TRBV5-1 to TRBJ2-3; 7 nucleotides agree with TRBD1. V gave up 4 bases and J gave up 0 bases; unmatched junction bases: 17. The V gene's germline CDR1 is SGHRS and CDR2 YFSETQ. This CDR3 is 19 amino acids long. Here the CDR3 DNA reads TGCGCCAGCAGCCCACCGGGACAGCTCTTTTCGTCTAGCACAGATACGCAGTATTTT. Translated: CASSPPGQLFSSSTDTQYF.